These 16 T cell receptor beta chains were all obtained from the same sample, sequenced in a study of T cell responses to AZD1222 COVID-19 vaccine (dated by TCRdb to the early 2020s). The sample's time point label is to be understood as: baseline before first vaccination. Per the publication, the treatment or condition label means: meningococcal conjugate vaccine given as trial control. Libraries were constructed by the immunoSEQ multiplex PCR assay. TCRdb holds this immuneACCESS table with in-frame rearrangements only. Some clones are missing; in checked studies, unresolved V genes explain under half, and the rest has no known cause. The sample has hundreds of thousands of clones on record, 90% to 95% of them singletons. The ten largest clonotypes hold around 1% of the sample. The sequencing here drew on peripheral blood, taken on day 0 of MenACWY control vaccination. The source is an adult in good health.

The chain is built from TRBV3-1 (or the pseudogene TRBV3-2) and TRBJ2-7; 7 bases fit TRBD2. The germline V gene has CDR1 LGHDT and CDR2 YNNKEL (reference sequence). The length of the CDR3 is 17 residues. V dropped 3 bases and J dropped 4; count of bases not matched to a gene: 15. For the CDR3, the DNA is TGTGCCAGCAGCCATGCCCTCCGGACTAGAGGCCTATACGAGCAGTACTTC. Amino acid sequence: CASSHALRTRGLYEQYF.

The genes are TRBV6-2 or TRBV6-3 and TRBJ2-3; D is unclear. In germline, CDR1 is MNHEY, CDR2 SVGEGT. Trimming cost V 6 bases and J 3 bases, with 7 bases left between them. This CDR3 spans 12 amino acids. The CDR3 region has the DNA TGTGCCAGCAGCCTAGTGACAGATACGCAGTATTTT. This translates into CASSLVTDTQYF.

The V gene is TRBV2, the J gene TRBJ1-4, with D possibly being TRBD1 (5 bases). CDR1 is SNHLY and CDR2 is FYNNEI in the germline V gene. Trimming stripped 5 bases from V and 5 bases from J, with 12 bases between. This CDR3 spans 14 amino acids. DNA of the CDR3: TGTGCCAGCAGTCTCCGAAGGACAAATGAAAAACTGTTTTTT. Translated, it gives CASSLRRTNEKLFF.

As DNA, the CDR3 is TGCGCCAGCAGCCAAGACGTAAGAGGGGGCCCGTGGTACGAGCAGTACTTC. Its protein product is CASSQDVRGGPWYEQYF. The rearrangement joins TRBV4-1 to TRBJ2-7, with 7 nucleotides matching TRBD1. Germline values: CDR1 MGHRA, CDR2 YSYEKL. This CDR3 comprises 17 residues. V shed 0 bases, J shed 4 bases, and the junction held 12 bases outside the gene matches.

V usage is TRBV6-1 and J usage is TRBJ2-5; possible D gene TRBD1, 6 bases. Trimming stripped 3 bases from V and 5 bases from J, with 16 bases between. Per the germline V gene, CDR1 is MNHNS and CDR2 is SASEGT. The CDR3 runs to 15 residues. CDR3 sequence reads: CASSDDTGWGETQYF. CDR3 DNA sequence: TGTGCCAGCAGTGACGACACAGGGTGGGGGGAGACCCAGTACTTC.

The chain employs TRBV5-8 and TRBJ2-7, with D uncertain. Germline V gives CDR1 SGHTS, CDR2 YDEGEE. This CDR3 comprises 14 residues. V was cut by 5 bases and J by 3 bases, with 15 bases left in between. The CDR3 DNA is TGTGCCAGCAGACCTGGTGAGGAGATCTACGAGCAGTACTTC. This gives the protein CASRPGEEIYEQYF.

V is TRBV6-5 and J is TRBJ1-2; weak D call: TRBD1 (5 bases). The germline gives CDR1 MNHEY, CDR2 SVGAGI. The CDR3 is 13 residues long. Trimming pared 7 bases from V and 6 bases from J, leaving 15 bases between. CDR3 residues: CASTRRQLHGYTF. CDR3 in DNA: TGTGCCAGCACTCGGCGACAGTTACATGGCTACACCTTC.

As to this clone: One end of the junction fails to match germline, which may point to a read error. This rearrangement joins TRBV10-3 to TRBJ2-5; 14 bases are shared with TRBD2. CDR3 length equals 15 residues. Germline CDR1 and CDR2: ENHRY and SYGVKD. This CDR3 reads CAISEGTSGGETKYF. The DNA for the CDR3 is TGTGCCATCAGTGAAGGGACTAGCGGGGGAGAGACCAAGTACTTC.

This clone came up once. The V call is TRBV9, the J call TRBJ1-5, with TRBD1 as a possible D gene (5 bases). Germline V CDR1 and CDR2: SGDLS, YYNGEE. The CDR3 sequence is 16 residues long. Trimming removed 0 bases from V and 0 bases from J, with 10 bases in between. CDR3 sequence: CASSVEQDDSNQPQHF. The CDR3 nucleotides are TGTGCCAGCAGCGTAGAACAGGACGATAGCAATCAGCCCCAGCATTTT.

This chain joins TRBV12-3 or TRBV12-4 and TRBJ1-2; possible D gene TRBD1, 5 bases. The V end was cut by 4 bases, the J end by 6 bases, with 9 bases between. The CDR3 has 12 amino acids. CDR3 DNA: TGTGCCAGCAGTTGGGGGAGAGATGGCTACACCTTC. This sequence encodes CASSWGRDGYTF.

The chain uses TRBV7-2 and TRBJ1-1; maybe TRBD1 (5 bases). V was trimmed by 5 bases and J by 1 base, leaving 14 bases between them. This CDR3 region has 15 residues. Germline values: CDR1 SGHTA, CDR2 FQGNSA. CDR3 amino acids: CASSPDRVENTEAFF. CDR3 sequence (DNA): TGTGCCAGCAGCCCAGACAGAGTCGAGAACACTGAAGCTTTCTTT.

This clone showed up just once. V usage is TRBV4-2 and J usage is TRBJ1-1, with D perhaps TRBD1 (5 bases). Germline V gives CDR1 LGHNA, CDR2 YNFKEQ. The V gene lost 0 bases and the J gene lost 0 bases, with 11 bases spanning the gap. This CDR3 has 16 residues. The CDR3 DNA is TGTGCCAGCAGCCAAGACAGGGATTTCATGAACACTGAAGCTTTCTTT. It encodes CASSQDRDFMNTEAFF.

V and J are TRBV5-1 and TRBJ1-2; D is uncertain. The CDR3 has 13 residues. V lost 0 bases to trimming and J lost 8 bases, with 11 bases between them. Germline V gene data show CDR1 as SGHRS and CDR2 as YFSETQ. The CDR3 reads CASSLASRRGYTF. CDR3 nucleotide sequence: TGCGCCAGCAGCTTGGCCTCGAGGCGCGGCTACACCTTC.

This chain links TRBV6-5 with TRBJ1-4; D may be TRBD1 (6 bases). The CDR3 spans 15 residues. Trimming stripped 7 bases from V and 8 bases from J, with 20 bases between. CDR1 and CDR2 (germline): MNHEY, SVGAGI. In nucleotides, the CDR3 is TGTGCCAGCATGAAAGGGGGGGCCAGTGGGGAAAAACTGTTTTTT. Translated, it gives CASMKGGASGEKLFF.

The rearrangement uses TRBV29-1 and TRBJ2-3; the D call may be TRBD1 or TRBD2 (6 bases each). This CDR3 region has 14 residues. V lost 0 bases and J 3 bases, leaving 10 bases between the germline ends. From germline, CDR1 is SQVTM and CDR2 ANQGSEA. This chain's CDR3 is CSVEEGGGTDTQYF. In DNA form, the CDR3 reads TGCAGCGTTGAAGAGGGGGGCGGGACAGATACGCAGTATTTT.

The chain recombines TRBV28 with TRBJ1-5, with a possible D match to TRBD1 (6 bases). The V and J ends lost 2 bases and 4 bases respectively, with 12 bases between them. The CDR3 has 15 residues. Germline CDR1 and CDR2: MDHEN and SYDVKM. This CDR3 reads CASSLPLTGNQPQHF. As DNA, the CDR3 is TGTGCCAGCAGTTTACCCCTCACAGGGAATCAGCCCCAGCATTTT.